The 5 T cell receptor beta chains reported below all come from one sample, sequenced in a study of vaccination effects on CD4 cells after COVID-19. Prior to sequencing, the ViraFEST assay stimulated PBMC with viral peptide pools, which expanded the antigen-specific CD4+ T cells. It was after nine to ten days of culture that CD4+ T cells were isolated. According to PCR results, the person was infected with SARS-CoV-2 between March and December 2020. Antigen specificity for these receptors is unknown. Libraries were prepared by immunoSEQ multiplex PCR; TCRdb keeps only in-frame clonotypes and omits some of them. The sample consists of tens of thousands of clones, over 60% of them appearing once. Sample: CD4+ T cells from PBMCs cultured with HCoV-NL63 spike peptides, taken before COVID-19 vaccination. The receptors shown here come from a human donor who had a prior SARS-CoV-2 infection.

The chain links TRBV5-5 to TRBJ2-5; unclear D gene. CDR1 is SGHKS and CDR2 is YYEKEE in the germline V gene (reference sequence). V was cut by 1 base and J by 5 bases, with 18 bases left in between. This CDR3 spans 16 amino acids. The CDR3 DNA follows: TGTGCCAGCAGCTTGTTACCGGACCTTGGTTTGGAGACCCAGTACTTC. The encoded protein is CASSLLPDLGLETQYF.

This clone came up once. This rearrangement joins TRBV5-1 to TRBJ2-7; D perhaps matches TRBD2 (7 bases). Germline assignment: CDR1 SGHRS and CDR2 YFSETQ. The CDR3 covers 17 residues. Trimming shortened V by 0 bases and J by 4 bases, and 20 bases separated the two germline ends. The CDR3 nucleotides are TGCGCCAGCAGCTTGGAGGGGGGAGGGGGGCCCGGATACGAGCAGTACTTC. This gives the protein CASSLEGGGGPGYEQYF.

The chain combines TRBV6-5 with TRBJ1-2; 10 bases agree with TRBD1. After removal of 5 bases from V and 5 bases from J, the junction contained 5 bases not matched to a gene. The V gene's germline CDR1 is MNHEY and CDR2 SVGAGI. This CDR3 is built from 14 residues. The CDR3 bases are TGTGCCAGCAGTCTGGGACAGGGGTTTTATGGCTACACCTTC. Translating gives CASSLGQGFYGYTF.

The rearrangement links TRBV2 to TRBJ2-1; D is uncertain. With 8 bases removed from V and 6 bases from J, the gap between germline ends came to 14 bases. The CDR3 contains 13 residues. The germline V gene encodes CDR1 SNHLY and CDR2 FYNNEI. For the CDR3, the DNA is TGTGCCAGCTTATGGGGTTTCGGCAATGAGCAGTTCTTC. It specifies CASLWGFGNEQFF.

This rearrangement joins TRBV7-2 to TRBJ2-3; the match to TRBD2 covers 7 bases. J was trimmed by 6 bases and V by 5 bases; bases with no gene match: 11. The germline CDR1 and CDR2 sequences are SGHTA and FQGNSA. The CDR3 runs 15 residues. The CDR3 DNA reads as TGTGCCAGCAGCCCAACTTGGGAGGGACTGGATACGCAGTATTTT. This gives the protein CASSPTWEGLDTQYF.